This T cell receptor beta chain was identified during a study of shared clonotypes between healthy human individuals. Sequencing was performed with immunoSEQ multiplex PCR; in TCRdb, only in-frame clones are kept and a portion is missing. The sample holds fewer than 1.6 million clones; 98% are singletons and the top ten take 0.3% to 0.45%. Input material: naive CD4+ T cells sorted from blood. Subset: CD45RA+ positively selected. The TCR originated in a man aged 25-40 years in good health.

The CDR3 coding sequence is TGTGCCAGCAGCTTATCTACAGTCTACGAGCAGTACTTC. It encodes CASSLSTVYEQYF. The chain carries TRBV7-9 and TRBJ2-7; unclear D gene. CDR1 and CDR2 from the germline V gene are SEHNR and FQNEAQ (reference sequence). This CDR3 is 13 amino acids long. Trimming left V 2 bases short and J 3 bases short, with 8 bases between. Combining the CDR3 with reference TRBV7-9 and TRBJ2-7 gives the whole variable domain DTGVSQNPRHKITKRGQNVTFRCDPISEHNRLYWYRQTLGQGPEFLTYFQNEAQLEKSRLLSDRFSAERPKGSFSTLEIQRTEQGDSAMYLCASSLSTVYEQYFGPGTRLTVT.